This T cell receptor beta chain is drawn from a study of shared clonotypes between healthy human individuals. The wider study: Participating donors consisted of two women and a few men aged 18 to 49.

CD45RO-negative cells were positively selected for CCR7, leaving out terminally differentiated effector memory CD45RA+ cells. In the case of this clone: Its matching antigen is unknown.

Germline values: CDR1 MNHEY, CDR2 SMNVEV (reference sequence). This CDR3 is built from 15 residues. Trimming took 2 bases from V and 0 from J, leaving 10 bases between them. Assay execution proceeded at the deep level. Sequencing used immunoSEQ multiplex PCR; TCRdb keeps in-frame clones, though not all of them. The profile shows 1.5 million to 2.5 million clones, less than 95% of them singletons. Notes on the study in general: Naive subsets, compared against memory subsets, generally had larger estimated richness values.

The TCR originated in a man aged 18 to 30 in good health. The chain uses TRBV27 and TRBJ1-1; no reliable D call. Sequencing input: naive CD8+ T cells sorted from blood. The CDR3 reads CASSLNPGLNTEAFF. The CDR3 DNA sequence: TGTGCCAGCAGTTTAAATCCGGGTCTGAACACTGAAGCTTTCTTT.